This is a list of T cell receptor beta chains from one sample in a study of T cells after yellow fever vaccination. MiXCR was run by TCRdb on the 5' RACE reads, yielding one entry per CDR3 protein. Of some 250,000 distinct CDR3 sequences in the sample, approximately 3.8% were seen once. The sample here was PBMCs, taken 15 days after the yellow fever booster vaccination. The source of these receptors is a man between 18 and 35 years old who received the YFV17D yellow fever vaccine. Both conserved end residues are trimmed from each CDR3. A D gene is named only where the DNA matches it firmly. Clone size is given as once, few or many counts, or a class when the clone is expanded.

v_gene	d_gene	j_gene	abundance	CDR3aa
TRBV5-1	NA	TRBJ2-5	many	ASSEGHSETQY
TRBV27	TRBD1	TRBJ1-5	many	ASSFTGTGSYQPQH
TRBV24-1	NA	TRBJ2-2	many	ATSGANTGELF
TRBV5-1	TRBD1	TRBJ2-2	many	ASSATGGDTGELF
TRBV4-2	TRBD2	TRBJ2-7	many	ASSQAGLNSYEQY
TRBV18	NA	TRBJ2-2	many	ASSSAAGELF
TRBV5-1	NA	TRBJ1-1	many	ASSLYGSNTEAF
TRBV4-1	NA	TRBJ2-7	many	ASSQDAYEQY
TRBV12-3/TRBV12-4	NA	TRBJ1-1	many	ASSPNTGSNTEAF
TRBV5-1	TRBD2	TRBJ2-1	many	ASSLGAGGPNEQF
TRBV12-3/TRBV12-4	NA	TRBJ1-5	many	ASSFWGGKNQPQH
TRBV12-3/TRBV12-4	TRBD1	TRBJ2-1	many	ASRAGTGVGEQF
TRBV28	NA	TRBJ1-6	many	AVRGGYNSPLH
TRBV4-3	TRBD1	TRBJ1-2	many	ASSQANPGTGVGYT
TRBV7-8	NA	TRBJ1-5	many	ASRTQGTGQPQH
TRBV6-6	NA	TRBJ1-1	many	ASSYSKGGENTEAF
TRBV12-5	NA	TRBJ2-7	many	ASGLVPGTSQGPWWN
TRBV6-5	NA	TRBJ1-2	many	ASSYMRLGGYT
TRBV28	NA	TRBJ2-5	many	ASSLSQAQETQY
TRBV12-3/TRBV12-4	TRBD1	TRBJ2-2	many	ASQDRVESGELF
TRBV6-2/TRBV6-3	TRBD1	TRBJ1-1	many	ASSRQQGAGTEAF
TRBV20-1	TRBD2	TRBJ2-1	many	SAWGLAGGIYNEQF
TRBV30	NA	TRBJ2-7	few	AWSVRRVYEQY
TRBV3-1	NA	TRBJ2-6	many	ASSPLAWTDKTGANVLT
TRBV7-9	TRBD1	TRBJ1-1	many	ASSGVDRDGTEAF
TRBV7-9	NA	TRBJ1-1	many	ASSVSGGLNTEAF
TRBV10-3	NA	TRBJ2-7	many	AIGLNYEQY
TRBV10-3	TRBD1	TRBJ2-7	many	AIRRGQGDYEQY
TRBV5-6	NA	NA	many	ASRPTGGIQY
TRBV7-2	TRBD2	TRBJ2-1	many	ASSLIWRGANNEQF